Presented here are 6 T cell receptor beta chains from one specimen sequenced in a study of OX40 agonist ivuxolimab in advanced cancers. Clones were read by immunoSEQ multiplex PCR, and TCRdb kept only the in-frame ones, dropping some. Among tens of thousands of clones listed, approximately 89% were seen once. This sample comprised CD4+ or CD8+ T cells sorted from blood, obtained in a trial of the OX40 agonist ivuxolimab. The source of these receptors is an adult with an advanced solid tumor such as melanoma, head and neck, liver or kidney cancer.

The sample holds a few counts of this clone. The chain combines TRBV19 with TRBJ2-3; D is undetermined. CDR1 and CDR2 from the germline V gene are LNHDA and SQIVND (reference sequence). V lost 5 bases and J lost 5, with 8 bases in between. The CDR3 spans 12 residues. The CDR3 sequence: CASSLALDTQYF. CDR3 bases: TGTGCCAGTAGTTTGGCCCTAGATACGCAGTATTTT.

The chain links TRBV18 to TRBJ2-7; 11 bases agree with TRBD1. The V gene end was trimmed by 2 bases and the J gene end by 5 bases; junction bases not matched to a gene: 2. Germline V gene lookup returns CDR1 KGHSH and CDR2 LQKENI. The length of the CDR3 is 14 residues. As DNA, the CDR3 is TGTGCCAGCTCACCAAGGACAGGGGGCAACGAGCAGTACTTC. Translating gives CASSPRTGGNEQYF.

The rearrangement links TRBV5-4 to TRBJ1-6; D remains ambiguous. V gave up 0 bases and J gave up 7 bases, with 8 bases separating them. The CDR3 has 14 residues. Germline V gene lookup returns CDR1 SGHNT and CDR2 YYREEE (reference sequence). CDR3 sequence reads: CASSLEGVNSPLHF. The CDR3 DNA reads as TGTGCCAGCAGCTTGGAGGGTGTGAATTCACCCCTCCACTTT.

This clone has only a few counts. The chain carries TRBV7-8 and TRBJ2-1, with D unclear. V shed 6 bases and J shed 2 bases, with 11 bases lying between them. Germline assignment: CDR1 SGHVS and CDR2 FQNEAQ. CDR3 size: 14 residues. This CDR3 is CASRVERTYNEQFF. The CDR3 nucleotides are TGTGCCAGCAGGGTTGAGAGGACCTACAATGAGCAGTTCTTC.

The V gene is TRBV19, the J gene TRBJ2-5; D is perhaps TRBD2 (6 bases). Trimming took off 2 bases at V and 3 bases at J, with 7 bases between the two ends. The V gene's germline CDR1 is LNHDA and CDR2 SQIVND (reference sequence). The CDR3 has 13 amino acids. CDR3 loop: CASSIPGEETQYF. CDR3 in DNA: TGTGCCAGTAGTATACCGGGAGAAGAGACCCAGTACTTC.

V gene TRBV5-1 combines with J gene TRBJ2-1, with D unresolved. Germline CDR1 SGHRS, CDR2 YFSETQ. Trimming pared 6 bases from V and 9 bases from J, leaving 16 bases between. There are 13 residues in the CDR3. The DNA for the CDR3 is TGCGCCAGCACCCCTGACTTCGGTGGTGAGCAGTTCTTC. It encodes CASTPDFGGEQFF.